This TCR beta chain emerged from a study of response to subunit inactivated influenza vaccine. Regarding the study as a whole: Few additional T cells are recruited per seasonal influenza vaccination, authors suggested.

CDR1 is SGDLS and CDR2 is YYNGEE in the germline V gene. This CDR3 comprises 16 residues. V was clipped by 0 bases and J by 3 bases; unmatched bases: 5. A note on this clonotype: The antigen is unknown.

Each CDR3 protein is one row after TCRdb ran MiXCR on the RT-PCR reads. The sample shows about 700,000 distinct CDR3 sequences, over 11% of them seen only once. The source is a man in his forties or fifties who received an inactivated influenza vaccine. The rearrangement joins TRBV9 to TRBJ2-4, with TRBD2 identical over 8 bases. The source was PBMCs from blood, collected roughly 15 days before vaccination. The CDR3 DNA reads TGTGCCAGCAGCGTAGGTGCGGGAGGCCACAAAAACATTCAGTACTTC. It translates to CASSVGAGGHKNIQYF.